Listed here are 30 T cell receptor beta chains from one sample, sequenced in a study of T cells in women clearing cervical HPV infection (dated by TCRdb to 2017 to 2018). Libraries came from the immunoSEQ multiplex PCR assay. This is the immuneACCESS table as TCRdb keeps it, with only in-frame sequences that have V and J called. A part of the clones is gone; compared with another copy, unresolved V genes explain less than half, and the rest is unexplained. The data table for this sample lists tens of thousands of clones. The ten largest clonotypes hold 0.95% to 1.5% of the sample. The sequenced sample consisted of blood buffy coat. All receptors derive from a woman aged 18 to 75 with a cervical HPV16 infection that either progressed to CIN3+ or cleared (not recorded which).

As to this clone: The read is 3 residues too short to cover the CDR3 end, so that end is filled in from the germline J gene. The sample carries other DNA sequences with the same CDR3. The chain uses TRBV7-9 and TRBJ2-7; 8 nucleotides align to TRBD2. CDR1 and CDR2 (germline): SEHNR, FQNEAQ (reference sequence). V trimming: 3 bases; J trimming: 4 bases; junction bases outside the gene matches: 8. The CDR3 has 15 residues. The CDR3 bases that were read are TGTGCCAGCAGCTTGGCCAGCGGGGGAGGATACGAG. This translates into CASSLASGGGYE. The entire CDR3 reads CASSLASGGGYEQYF. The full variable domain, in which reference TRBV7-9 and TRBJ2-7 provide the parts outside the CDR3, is DTGVSQNPRHKITKRGQNVTFRCDPISEHNRLYWYRQTLGQGPEFLTYFQNEAQLEKSRLLSDRFSAERPKGSFSTLEIQRTEQGDSAMYLCASSLASGGGYEQYFGPGTRLTVT.

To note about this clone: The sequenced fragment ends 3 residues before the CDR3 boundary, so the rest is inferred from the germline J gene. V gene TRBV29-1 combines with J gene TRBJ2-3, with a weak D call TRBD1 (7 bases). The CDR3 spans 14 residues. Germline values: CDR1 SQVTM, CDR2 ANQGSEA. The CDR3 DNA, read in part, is TGCAGCGCCGGAGGGGACAGACTCAAAGAGACG. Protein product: CSAGGDRLKET. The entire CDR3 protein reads CSAGGDRLKETQYF.

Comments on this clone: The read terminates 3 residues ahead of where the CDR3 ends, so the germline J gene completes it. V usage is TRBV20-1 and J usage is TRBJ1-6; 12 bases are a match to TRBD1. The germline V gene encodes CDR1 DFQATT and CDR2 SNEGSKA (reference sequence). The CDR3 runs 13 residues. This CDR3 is CSASLGQGAALHF. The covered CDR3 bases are TGCAGTGCTTCATTGGGACAGGGGGCCGCC.

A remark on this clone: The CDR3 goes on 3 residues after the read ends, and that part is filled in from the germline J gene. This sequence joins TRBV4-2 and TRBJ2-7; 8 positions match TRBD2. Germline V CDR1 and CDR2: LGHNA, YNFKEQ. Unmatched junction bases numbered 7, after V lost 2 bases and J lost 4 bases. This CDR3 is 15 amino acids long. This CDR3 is CASSQSGGFSYEQYF. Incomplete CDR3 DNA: TGTGCCAGCAGCCAAAGCGGGGGCTTCAGTTACGAG.

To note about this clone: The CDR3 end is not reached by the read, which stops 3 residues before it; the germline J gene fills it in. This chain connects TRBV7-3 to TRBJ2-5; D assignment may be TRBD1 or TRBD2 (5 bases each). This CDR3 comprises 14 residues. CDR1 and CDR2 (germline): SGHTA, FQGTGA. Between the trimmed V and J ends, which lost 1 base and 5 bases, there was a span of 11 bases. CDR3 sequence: CASSLIGREETQYF. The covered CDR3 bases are TGTGCCAGCAGCTTAATCGGCAGGGAGGAGACC.

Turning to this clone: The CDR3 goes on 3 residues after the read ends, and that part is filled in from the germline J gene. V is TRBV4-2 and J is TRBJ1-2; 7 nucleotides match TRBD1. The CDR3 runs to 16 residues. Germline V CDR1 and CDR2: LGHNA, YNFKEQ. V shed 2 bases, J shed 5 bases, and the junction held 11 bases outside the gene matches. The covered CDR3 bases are TGTGCCAGCAGCCAACCGCAGGGGGAGGGAGGGTATGGC. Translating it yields CASSQPQGEGGYG. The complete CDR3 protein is CASSQPQGEGGYGYTF.

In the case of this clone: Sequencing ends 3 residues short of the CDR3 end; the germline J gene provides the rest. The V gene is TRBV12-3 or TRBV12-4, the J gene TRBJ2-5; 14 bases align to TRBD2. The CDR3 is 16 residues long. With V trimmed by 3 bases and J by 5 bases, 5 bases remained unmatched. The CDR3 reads CASSFSTSGGAETQYF. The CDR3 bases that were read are TGTGCCAGCAGTTTTTCGACTAGCGGGGGGGCGGAGACC.

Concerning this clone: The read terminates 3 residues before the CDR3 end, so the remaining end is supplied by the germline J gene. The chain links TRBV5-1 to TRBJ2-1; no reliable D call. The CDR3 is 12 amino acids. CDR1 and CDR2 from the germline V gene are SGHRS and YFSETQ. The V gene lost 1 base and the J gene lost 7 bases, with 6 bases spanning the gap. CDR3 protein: CASSLLRNEQFF. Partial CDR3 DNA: TGCGCCAGCAGCTTGTTAAGGAATGAG.

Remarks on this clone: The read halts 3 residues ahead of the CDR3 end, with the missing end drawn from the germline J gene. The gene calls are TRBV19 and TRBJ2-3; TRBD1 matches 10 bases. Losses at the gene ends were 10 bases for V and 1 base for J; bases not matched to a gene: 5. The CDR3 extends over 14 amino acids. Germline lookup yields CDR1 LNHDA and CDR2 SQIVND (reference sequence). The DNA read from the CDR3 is TGTGCCACGGGACAGGGGCCCCGCACAGATACG. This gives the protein CATGQGPRTDT. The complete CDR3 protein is CATGQGPRTDTQYF.

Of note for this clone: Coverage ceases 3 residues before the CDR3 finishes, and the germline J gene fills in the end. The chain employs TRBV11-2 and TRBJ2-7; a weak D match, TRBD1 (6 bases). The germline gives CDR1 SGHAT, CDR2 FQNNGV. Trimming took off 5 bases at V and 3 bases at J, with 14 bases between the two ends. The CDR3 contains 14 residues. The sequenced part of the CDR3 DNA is TGTGCCAGCAGCCGAACAGGGTTCAGCTACGAG. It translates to CASSRTGFSYE. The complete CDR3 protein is CASSRTGFSYEQYF.

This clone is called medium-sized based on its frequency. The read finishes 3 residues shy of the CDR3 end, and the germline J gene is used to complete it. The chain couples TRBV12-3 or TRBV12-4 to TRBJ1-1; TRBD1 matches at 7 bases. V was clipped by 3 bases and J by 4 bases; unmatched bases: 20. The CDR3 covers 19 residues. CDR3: CASSFRTGTLRTVGTEAFF. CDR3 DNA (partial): TGTGCCAGCAGTTTTAGGACAGGAACCTTACGTACCGTCGGCACTGAA.

CDR3 bases read: TGTGCCAGCAGCTGGGACAGGGTTTCACCC. It specifies CASSWDRVSP. The entire CDR3 reads CASSWDRVSPLHF. This chain joins TRBV7-8 and TRBJ1-6, with TRBD1 identical over 9 bases. The sequence runs out 3 residues before the end of the CDR3; the remainder is reconstructed from the germline J gene. The germline CDR1 and CDR2 sequences are SGHVS and FQNEAQ. The CDR3 has 13 amino acids. V trimming: 4 bases; J trimming: 9 bases; junction bases outside the gene matches: 1.

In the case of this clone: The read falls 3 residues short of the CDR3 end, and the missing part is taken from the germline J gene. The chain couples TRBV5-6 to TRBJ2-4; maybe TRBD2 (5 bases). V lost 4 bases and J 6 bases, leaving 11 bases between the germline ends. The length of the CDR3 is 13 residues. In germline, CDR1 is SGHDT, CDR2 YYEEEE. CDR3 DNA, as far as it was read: TGTGCCAGCAGCCCGCCACGGGGAAACATT. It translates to CASSPPRGNI. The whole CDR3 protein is CASSPPRGNIQYF.

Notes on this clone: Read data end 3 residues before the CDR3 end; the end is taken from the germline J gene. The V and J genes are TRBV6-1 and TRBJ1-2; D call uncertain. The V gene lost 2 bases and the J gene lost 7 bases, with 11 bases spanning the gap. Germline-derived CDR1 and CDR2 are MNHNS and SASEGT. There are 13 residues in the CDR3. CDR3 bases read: TGTGCCAGCAGTGAACCCGAGGCGGGTGGC. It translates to CASSEPEAGG. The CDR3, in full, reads CASSEPEAGGYTF.

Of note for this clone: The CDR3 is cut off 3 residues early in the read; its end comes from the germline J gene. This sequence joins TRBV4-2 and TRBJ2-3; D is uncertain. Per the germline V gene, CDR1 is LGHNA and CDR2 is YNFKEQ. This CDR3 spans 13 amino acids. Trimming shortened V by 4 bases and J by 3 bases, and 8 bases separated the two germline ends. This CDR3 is CASSPPVTDTQYF. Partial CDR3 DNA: TGTGCCAGCAGCCCACCGGTGACAGATACG.

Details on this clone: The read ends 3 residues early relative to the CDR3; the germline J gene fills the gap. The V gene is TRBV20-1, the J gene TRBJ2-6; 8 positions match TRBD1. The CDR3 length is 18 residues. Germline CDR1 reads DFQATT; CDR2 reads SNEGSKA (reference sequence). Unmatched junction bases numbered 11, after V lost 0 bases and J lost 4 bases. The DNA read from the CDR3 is TGCAGTGCTAGAGATCTTCGGTTGGGGACAGGAGGGGCCAACGTC. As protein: CSARDLRLGTGGANV. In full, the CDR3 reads CSARDLRLGTGGANVLTF.

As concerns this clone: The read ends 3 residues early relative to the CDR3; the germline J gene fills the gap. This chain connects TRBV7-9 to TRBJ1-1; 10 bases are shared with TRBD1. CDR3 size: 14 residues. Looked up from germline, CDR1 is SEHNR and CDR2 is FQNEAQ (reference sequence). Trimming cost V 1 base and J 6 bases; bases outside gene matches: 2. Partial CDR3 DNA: TGTGCCAGCAGCTTAGGACAGGGGGCTGCTGAA. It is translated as CASSLGQGAAE. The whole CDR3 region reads CASSLGQGAAEAFF. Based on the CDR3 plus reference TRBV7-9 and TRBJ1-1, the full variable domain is DTGVSQNPRHKITKRGQNVTFRCDPISEHNRLYWYRQTLGQGPEFLTYFQNEAQLEKSRLLSDRFSAERPKGSFSTLEIQRTEQGDSAMYLCASSLGQGAAEAFFGQGTRLTVV.

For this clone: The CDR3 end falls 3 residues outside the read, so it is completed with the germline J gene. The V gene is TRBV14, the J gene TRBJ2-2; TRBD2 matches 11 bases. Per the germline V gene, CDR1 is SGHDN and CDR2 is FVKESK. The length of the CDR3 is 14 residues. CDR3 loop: CASSQLTSGNELFF. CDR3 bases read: TGTGCCAGCAGCCAACTGACTAGCGGGAATGAG.

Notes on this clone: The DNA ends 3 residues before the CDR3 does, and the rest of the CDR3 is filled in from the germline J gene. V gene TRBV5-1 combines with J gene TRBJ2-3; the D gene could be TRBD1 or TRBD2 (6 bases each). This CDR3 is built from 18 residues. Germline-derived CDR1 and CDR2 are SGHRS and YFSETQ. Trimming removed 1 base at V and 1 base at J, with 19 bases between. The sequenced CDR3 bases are TGCGCCAGCAGCTTGAACCGGGGAGGTCAGGGGCGCACAGATACG. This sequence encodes CASSLNRGGQGRTDT. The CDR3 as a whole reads CASSLNRGGQGRTDTQYF.

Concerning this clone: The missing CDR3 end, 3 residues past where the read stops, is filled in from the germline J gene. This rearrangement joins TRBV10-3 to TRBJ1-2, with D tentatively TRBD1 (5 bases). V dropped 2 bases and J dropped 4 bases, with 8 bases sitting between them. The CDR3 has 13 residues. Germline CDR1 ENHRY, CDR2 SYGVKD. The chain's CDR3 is CAISEAGIYGYTF. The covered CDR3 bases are TGTGCCATCAGTGAGGCAGGGATCTATGGC.

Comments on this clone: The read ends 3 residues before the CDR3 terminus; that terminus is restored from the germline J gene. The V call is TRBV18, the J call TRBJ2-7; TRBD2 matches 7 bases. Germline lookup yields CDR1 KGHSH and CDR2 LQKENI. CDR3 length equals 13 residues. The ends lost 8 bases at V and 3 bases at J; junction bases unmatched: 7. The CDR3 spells CASRASGLYEQYF. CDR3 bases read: TGTGCCAGCCGTGCTAGCGGACTCTACGAG.

The CDR3 reads CSARDSRVGETQYF. The covered CDR3 bases are TGCAGTGCTAGAGATTCCAGGGTAGGGGAGACC. This chain connects TRBV20-1 to TRBJ2-5; possibly TRBD1 for D (5 bases). The read ends 3 residues early relative to the CDR3; the germline J gene fills the gap. Germline V gene sequence: CDR1 DFQATT, CDR2 SNEGSKA (reference sequence). Trimming removed 0 bases from V and 5 bases from J, with 13 bases in between. The CDR3 contains 14 residues.

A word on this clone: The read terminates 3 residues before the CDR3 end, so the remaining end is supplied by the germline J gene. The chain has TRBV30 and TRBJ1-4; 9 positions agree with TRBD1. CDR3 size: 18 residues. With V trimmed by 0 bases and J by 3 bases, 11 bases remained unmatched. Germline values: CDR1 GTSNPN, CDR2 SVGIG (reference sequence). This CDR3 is CAWSVPGTGYIANEKLFF. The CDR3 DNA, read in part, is TGTGCCTGGAGTGTACCCGGGACAGGGTATATTGCTAATGAAAAA.

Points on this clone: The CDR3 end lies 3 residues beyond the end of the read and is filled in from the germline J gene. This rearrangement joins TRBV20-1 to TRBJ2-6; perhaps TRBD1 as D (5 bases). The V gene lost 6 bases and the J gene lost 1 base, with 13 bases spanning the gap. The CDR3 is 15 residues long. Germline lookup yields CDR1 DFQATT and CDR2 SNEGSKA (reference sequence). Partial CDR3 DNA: TGCAGTGCAAATGTACCAGGGTCTGGGGCCAACGTC. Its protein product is CSANVPGSGANV. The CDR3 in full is CSANVPGSGANVLTF.

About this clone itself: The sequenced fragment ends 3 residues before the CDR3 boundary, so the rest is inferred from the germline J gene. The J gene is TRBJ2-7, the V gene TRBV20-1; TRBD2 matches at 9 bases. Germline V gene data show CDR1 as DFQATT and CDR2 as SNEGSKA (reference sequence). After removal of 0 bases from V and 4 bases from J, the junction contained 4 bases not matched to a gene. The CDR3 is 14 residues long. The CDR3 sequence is CSAREGSGGYEQYF. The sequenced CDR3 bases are TGCAGTGCTAGAGAAGGCAGCGGGGGGTACGAG.

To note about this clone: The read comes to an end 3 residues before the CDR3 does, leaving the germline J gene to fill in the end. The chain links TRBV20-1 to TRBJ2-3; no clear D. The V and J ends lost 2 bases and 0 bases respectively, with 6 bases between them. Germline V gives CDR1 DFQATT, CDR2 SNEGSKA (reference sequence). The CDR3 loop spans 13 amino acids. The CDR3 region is CSARYGSTDTQYF. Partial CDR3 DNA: TGCAGTGCTAGATACGGGAGCACAGATACG.

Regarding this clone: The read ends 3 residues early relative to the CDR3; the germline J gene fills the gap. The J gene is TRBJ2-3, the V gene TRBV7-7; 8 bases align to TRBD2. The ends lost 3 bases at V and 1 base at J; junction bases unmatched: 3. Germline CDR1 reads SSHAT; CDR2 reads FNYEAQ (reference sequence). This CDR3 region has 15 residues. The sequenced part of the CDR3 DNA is TGTGCCAGCAGCTTGACTAGCGTACGCACAGATACG. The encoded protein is CASSLTSVRTDT. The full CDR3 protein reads CASSLTSVRTDTQYF.

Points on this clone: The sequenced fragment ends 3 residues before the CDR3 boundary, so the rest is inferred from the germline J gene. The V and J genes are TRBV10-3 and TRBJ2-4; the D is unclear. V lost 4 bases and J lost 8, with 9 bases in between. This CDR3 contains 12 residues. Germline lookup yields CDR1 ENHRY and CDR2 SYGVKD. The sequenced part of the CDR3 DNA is TGTGCCATCAGTGGTAAGGGTGACATT. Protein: CAISGKGDI. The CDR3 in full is CAISGKGDIQYF.

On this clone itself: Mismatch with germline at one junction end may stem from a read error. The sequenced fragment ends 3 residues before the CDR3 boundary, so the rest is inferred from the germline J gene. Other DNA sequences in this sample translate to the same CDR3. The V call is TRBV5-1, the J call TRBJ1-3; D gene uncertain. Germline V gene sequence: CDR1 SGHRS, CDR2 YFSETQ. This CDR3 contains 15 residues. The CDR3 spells CASSLGTPGRDTIYF. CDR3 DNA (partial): TGCGCCAGCAGCTTGGGAACCCCTGGCCGAGACACG. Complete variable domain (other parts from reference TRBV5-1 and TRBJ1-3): KAGVTQTPRYLIKTRGQQVTLSCSPISGHRSVSWYQQTPGQGLQFLFEYFSETQRNKGNFPGRFSGRQFSNSRSEMNVSTLELGDSALYLCASSLGTPGRDTIYFGEGSWLTVV.

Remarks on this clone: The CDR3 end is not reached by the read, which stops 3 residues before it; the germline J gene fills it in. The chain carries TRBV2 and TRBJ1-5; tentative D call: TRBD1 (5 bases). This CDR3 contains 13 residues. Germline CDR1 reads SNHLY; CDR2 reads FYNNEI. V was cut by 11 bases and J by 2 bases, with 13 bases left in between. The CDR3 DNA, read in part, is TGTGCCTCCTCAAGGGGTCGCAATCAGCCC. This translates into CASSRGRNQP. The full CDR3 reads CASSRGRNQPQHF.